A selection of T cell receptor beta chains follows, all from one sample in a study of shared clonotypes between healthy human individuals. Sequencing used immunoSEQ multiplex PCR; TCRdb keeps in-frame clones, though not all of them. The repertoire holds over 95,000 clones, around 65% seen once, with roughly a quarter in the top ten. Material for sequencing was memory CD8+ T cells sorted from blood. Receptors were obtained from a woman in her twenties or thirties in good health. Each CDR3 is given with its conserved first and last residue. The order of the fields is J gene, D gene, clone size, V gene, CDR3 length, CDR3 DNA, CDR3 protein. D genes are given only for firm matches. The size field is filled for only some rows; it gives once, few, many or a size class.

J gene: TRBJ2-1
D gene: TRBD2
clone size: -
V gene: TRBV7-2
CDR3 length: 14
CDR3 DNA: TGTGCCAGCAGCCCCCCCGGACTAGACAATGAGCAGTTCTTC
CDR3 protein: CASSPPGLDNEQFF

J gene: TRBJ1-4
D gene: TRBD1
clone size: -
V gene: TRBV27
CDR3 length: 16
CDR3 DNA: TGTGCCAGCAGTTTTCACTCGACAGGGGTTAATGAAAAACTGTTTTTT
CDR3 protein: CASSFHSTGVNEKLFF

J gene: TRBJ2-7
D gene: TRBD2
clone size: -
V gene: TRBV28
CDR3 length: 15
CDR3 DNA: TGTGCCAGCAGCAAGGGACTAGCGGGGTCCTACGAGCAGTACTTC
CDR3 protein: CASSKGLAGSYEQYF

J gene: TRBJ2-1
D gene: TRBD2
clone size: -
V gene: TRBV28
CDR3 length: 17
CDR3 DNA: TGTGCCAGCAGCAACCCTGGGACTAGCGGGACCTACAATGAGCAGTTCTTC
CDR3 protein: CASSNPGTSGTYNEQFF

J gene: TRBJ1-3
D gene: -
clone size: -
V gene: TRBV4-3
CDR3 length: 15
CDR3 DNA: TGCGCCAGCAGCCAAGATGGGGCAGATGGAAACACCATATATTTT
CDR3 protein: CASSQDGADGNTIYF

J gene: TRBJ2-7
D gene: -
clone size: many
V gene: TRBV19
CDR3 length: 15
CDR3 DNA: TGTGCCAGTAGTATTCAGGGCGGGGCTGTTCACGAGCAGTACTTC
CDR3 protein: CASSIQGGAVHEQYF

J gene: TRBJ1-1
D gene: TRBD1
clone size: few
V gene: TRBV5-1
CDR3 length: 15
CDR3 DNA: TGCGCCAGCAGCTTTAAGACAGGGCGGAACACTGAAGCTTTCTTT
CDR3 protein: CASSFKTGRNTEAFF

J gene: TRBJ1-2
D gene: TRBD1
clone size: -
V gene: TRBV5-4
CDR3 length: 14
CDR3 DNA: TGTGCCAGCAGCTTTGACAGGGGGACCTATGGCTACACCTTC
CDR3 protein: CASSFDRGTYGYTF

J gene: TRBJ2-1
D gene: TRBD1
clone size: once
V gene: TRBV15
CDR3 length: 14
CDR3 DNA: TGTGCCACCAGGCCGGGACAGGGTGAGAATGAGCAGTTCTTC
CDR3 protein: CATRPGQGENEQFF

J gene: TRBJ1-1
D gene: TRBD1
clone size: large
V gene: TRBV13
CDR3 length: 15
CDR3 DNA: TGTGCCACGAGGACCCGAGGGGGCATGAACACTGAAGCTTTCTTT
CDR3 protein: CATRTRGGMNTEAFF